Below, 10 T cell receptor beta chains from the same sample are listed, as sequenced in a study of cytomegalovirus exposure and HLA in healthy donors. PCR involved 60 Vbeta and 13 Jbeta primers. Produced via immunoSEQ multiplex PCR; TCRdb's table is partial and in-frame only. The sample has some 150,000 clones; about 65% are singletons. The sequenced sample was PBMCs. These receptors originate from a woman in her twenties or thirties in good health and CMV-seronegative.

The V gene is TRBV28, the J gene TRBJ2-1; D is perhaps TRBD2 (5 bases). CDR1 MDHEN and CDR2 SYDVKM come from the germline V gene. Trimming took 6 bases from V and 9 from J, leaving 12 bases between them. The length of the CDR3 is 12 residues. The CDR3 is CASSLTRPEQFF. The DNA of the CDR3 is TGTGCCAGCAGCTTAACTAGACCTGAGCAGTTCTTC.

The genes are TRBV6-5 and TRBJ2-1; TRBD2 matches 10 bases. V gave up 8 bases and J gave up 7 bases; unmatched junction bases: 5. Germline V CDR1 and CDR2: MNHEY, SVGAGI. There are 13 residues in the CDR3. The CDR3: CASPAGGLNEQFF. CDR3 DNA: TGTGCCAGCCCAGCGGGAGGGCTTAATGAGCAGTTCTTC.

The genes are TRBV5-6 and TRBJ1-6; 10 bases are a match to TRBD1. The CDR3 is 15 amino acids. V was clipped by 7 bases and J by 0 bases; unmatched bases: 1. Germline CDR1 is SGHDT and CDR2 is YYEEEE. The CDR3 spells CASRDRGSYNSPLHF. As DNA, the CDR3 is TGTGCCAGCCGGGACAGGGGCTCCTATAATTCACCCCTCCACTTT.

The chain combines TRBV25-1 with TRBJ2-3; D not certain. Trimming took off 4 bases at V and 2 bases at J, with 10 bases between the two ends. The CDR3 extends over 14 amino acids. Germline V CDR1 and CDR2: MGHDK, SYGVNS. CDR3: CASSGGQFTDTQYF. CDR3 sequence (DNA): TGTGCCAGCAGTGGCGGCCAGTTCACAGATACGCAGTATTTT.

The rearrangement joins TRBV5-5 to TRBJ2-1; 9 positions match TRBD2. This CDR3 spans 18 amino acids. CDR1 is SGHKS and CDR2 is YYEKEE in the germline V gene (reference sequence). V trimming: 0 bases; J trimming: 4 bases; junction bases outside the gene matches: 11. The CDR3 nucleotides read TGTGCCAGCAGCTTGGCCGGGGGGGCTAGCGGGAAATACAATGAGCAGTTCTTC. Amino acid sequence: CASSLAGGASGKYNEQFF.

This clone turned up a few times. The chain recombines TRBV5-4 with TRBJ1-2, with 10 bases aligning to TRBD1. V was pared by 6 bases and J by 5 bases, with 10 bases of the junction left unmatched. This CDR3 comprises 15 residues. Per the germline V gene, CDR1 is SGHNT and CDR2 is YYREEE (reference sequence). The CDR3 DNA sequence: TGTGCCAGCACAATGGGGGACAGGGGAATTTATGGCTACACCTTC. It translates to CASTMGDRGIYGYTF.

The chain combines TRBV7-6 with TRBJ1-6; D is undetermined. The CDR3 runs 14 residues. V was trimmed by 4 bases and J by 8 bases, leaving 12 bases between them. From germline, CDR1 is SGHVS and CDR2 FNYEAQ. The CDR3 sequence: CASSYTQTHSPLHF. Here the CDR3 DNA reads TGTGCCAGCAGCTACACCCAAACCCATTCACCCCTCCACTTT.

The J gene is TRBJ2-7, the V gene TRBV29-1, with TRBD2 matching 7 bases. V lost 4 bases and J lost 2; bases outside the gene matches: 5. This CDR3 is 13 amino acids long. Germline V gene sequence: CDR1 SQVTM, CDR2 ANQGSEA. The CDR3 loop is CSVGGGVTYEQYF. The CDR3 DNA is TGCAGCGTTGGGGGAGGGGTTACCTACGAGCAGTACTTC.

In its sample, this clone was seen a few times. The chain is built from TRBV7-3 and TRBJ2-1; D call uncertain. V lost 5 bases to trimming and J lost 5 bases, with 10 bases between them. This CDR3 is built from 13 residues. Germline CDR1 SGHTA, CDR2 FQGTGA. This chain's CDR3 is CASSKSRDNEQFF. CDR3 in DNA: TGTGCCAGCAGCAAATCAAGAGACAATGAGCAGTTCTTC. Complete variable domain (other parts from reference TRBV7-3 and TRBJ2-1): GAGVSQTPSNKVTEKGKYVELRCDPISGHTALYWYRQSLGQGPEFLIYFQGTGAADDSGLPNDRFFAVRPEGSVSTLKIQRTERGDSAVYLCASSKSRDNEQFFGPGTRLTVL.

This clone has a single count. The same CDR3 also results from other DNA sequences found in this sample. V is TRBV7-9 and J is TRBJ1-4, with TRBD1 matching over 8 bases. Germline lookup yields CDR1 SEHNR and CDR2 FQNEAQ (reference sequence). The J segment lost 2 bases and the V segment lost 5 bases, leaving 7 bases of the junction unmatched. The CDR3 has 16 amino acids. The CDR3 sequence is CASSLDRGRTNEKLFF. The CDR3 region has the DNA TGTGCCAGCAGCCTAGACAGGGGACGCACTAATGAAAAACTGTTTTTT.